Following are 18 T cell receptor beta chains from one sample sequenced in a study of T cell responses to AZD1222 COVID-19 vaccine. The table came from immunoSEQ multiplex PCR; TCRdb's copy has only in-frame clones and leaves some out. The sample contains roughly 100,000 clones, around 94% of which appear only once. The sequences come from peripheral blood, collected on day 0 of AZD1222 vaccination. Source of these receptors: an adult in good health.

The V and J genes are TRBV28 and TRBJ1-2; 7 bases align to TRBD1. This CDR3 has 13 amino acids. In germline, CDR1 is MDHEN, CDR2 SYDVKM. J was trimmed by 7 bases and V by 3 bases; bases with no gene match: 5. Here the CDR3 reads CASSFEGARGYTF. The CDR3 nucleotides are TGTGCCAGCAGTTTTGAGGGGGCGCGTGGCTACACCTTC.

CDR3 coding DNA: TGTGCCAGCTCGCCCCGTGGAAAACAGGAGATGAACACTGAAGCTTTCTTT. This gives the protein CASSPRGKQEMNTEAFF. The chain couples TRBV18 to TRBJ1-1, with D possibly TRBD1 on 5 matching bases. Germline V lookup: CDR1 KGHSH, CDR2 LQKENI. Trimming removed 6 bases from V and 0 bases from J, with 20 bases in between. The CDR3 is 17 amino acids.

The V call is TRBV7-9, the J call TRBJ1-4; D ambiguous. The CDR3 covers 12 residues. The V and J ends lost 0 bases and 8 bases respectively, with 4 bases between them. Germline CDR1 is SEHNR and CDR2 is FQNEAQ (reference sequence). CDR3 residues: CASSLAREKLFF. The CDR3 nucleotides are TGTGCCAGCAGCTTAGCGAGGGAAAAACTGTTTTTT.

The chain carries TRBV6-5 and TRBJ1-1; 8 bases map to TRBD1. With 2 bases clipped from V and 6 bases from J, the junction kept 5 bases outside the gene matches. The CDR3 covers 14 residues. The germline V gene encodes CDR1 MNHEY and CDR2 SVGAGI. For the CDR3, the DNA is TGTGCCAGCAGTTACCGAGGACAGGGTTCTGAAGCTTTCTTT. It is translated as CASSYRGQGSEAFF.

This chain uses TRBV19 with TRBJ1-4; maybe TRBD1 (6 bases). The germline V and J ends were trimmed by 4 bases and 0 bases, with 9 bases remaining between them. Germline CDR1 reads LNHDA; CDR2 reads SQIVND (reference sequence). This CDR3 comprises 15 residues. CDR3 DNA: TGTGCCAGTAGTAACAGGGATGCAACTAATGAAAAACTGTTTTTT. This codes for CASSNRDATNEKLFF.

The rearrangement links TRBV24-1 to TRBJ2-1, with D perhaps assigned TRBD1 or TRBD2 (5 bases each). The germline gives CDR1 KGHDR, CDR2 SFDVKD. This CDR3 spans 12 amino acids. Trimming removed 4 bases at V and 11 bases at J, with 11 bases between. As DNA, the CDR3 is TGTGCCACCAGTGAATCCGGGACCCAGCAGTTCTTC. This gives the protein CATSESGTQQFF.

The genes are TRBV7-2 and TRBJ2-3, with 9 nucleotides matching TRBD2. Germline trimming cut 3 bases from V and 3 bases from J; bases unmatched to any gene: 13. The CDR3 covers 18 residues. Germline CDR1 and CDR2: SGHTA and FQGNSA. The CDR3 here is CASSLRVDSGGRTDTQYF. In nucleotides, the CDR3 is TGTGCCAGCAGCTTGCGCGTTGACAGCGGGGGGAGAACAGATACGCAGTATTTT.

This rearrangement joins TRBV30 to TRBJ1-2; a weak D match, TRBD1 (5 bases). CDR3 length: 14 amino acids. CDR1 and CDR2 (germline): GTSNPN, SVGIG (reference sequence). Trimming took off 3 bases at V and 8 bases at J, with 19 bases between the two ends. The CDR3 reads CAWSPAGTHLGYTF. Written as DNA, the CDR3 is TGTGCCTGGAGCCCCGCAGGGACTCATCTCGGCTACACCTTC.

The rearrangement links TRBV11-2 to TRBJ1-4; D uncertain. V was trimmed by 3 bases and J by 7 bases, leaving 15 bases between them. CDR1 and CDR2 from the germline V gene are SGHAT and FQNNGV. The CDR3 spans 15 residues. The CDR3 region is CASSLTRLGSEKLFF. The CDR3 bases are TGTGCCAGCAGCTTGACAAGGTTAGGGAGTGAAAAACTGTTTTTT.

The chain combines TRBV7-9 with TRBJ1-4, with D tentatively TRBD1 (5 bases). CDR1 and CDR2 from the germline V gene are SEHNR and FQNEAQ (reference sequence). V lost 3 bases and J 0 bases, leaving 14 bases between the germline ends. There are 17 residues in the CDR3. CDR3 protein: CASSFPGSLATNEKLFF. CDR3 DNA sequence: TGTGCCAGCAGCTTCCCAGGGTCACTGGCAACTAATGAAAAACTGTTTTTT.

The CDR3 sequence is CASSQVGVTEAFF. CDR3 bases: TGTGCCAGCAGCCAAGTCGGGGTCACTGAAGCTTTCTTT. This sequence joins TRBV3-1 (or the pseudogene TRBV3-2) and TRBJ1-1; D unclear. V was clipped by 1 base and J by 4 bases, with 7 bases between them. Germline CDR1 is LGHDT and CDR2 is YNNKEL (reference sequence). The CDR3 covers 13 residues.

The CDR3: CASSQILHSGNTIYF. The CDR3, as DNA: TGTGCCAGCAGCCAAATTCTCCACTCTGGAAACACCATATATTTT. The chain joins TRBV4-2 to TRBJ1-3; D not resolved. Germline-derived CDR1 and CDR2 are LGHNA and YNFKEQ. This CDR3 contains 15 residues. The V and J ends lost 2 bases and 0 bases respectively, with 8 bases between them.

The V call is TRBV25-1, the J call TRBJ1-3; a weak D match, TRBD1 (5 bases). Germline V gives CDR1 MGHDK, CDR2 SYGVNS. CDR3 length: 16 amino acids. The ends were cut back, 3 bases at V and 1 base at J, with 13 bases in the middle. The CDR3 is CASSDLRGTSGNTIYF. The CDR3 DNA follows: TGTGCCAGCAGTGATCTCCGGGGGACTTCTGGAAACACCATATATTTT.

The V gene is TRBV28, the J gene TRBJ1-2; D perhaps matches TRBD1 (6 bases). The CDR3 extends over 16 amino acids. Per germline, CDR1 MDHEN and CDR2 SYDVKM. V was shortened by 5 bases and J by 4 bases, with 20 bases between the two germline ends. CDR3: CASSPNPTGSSYGYTF. The CDR3 DNA is TGTGCCAGCAGTCCGAACCCCACAGGGTCATCCTATGGCTACACCTTC.

J is TRBJ2-7 and V is TRBV5-1; no definite D call. The CDR3 contains 11 residues. The V and J ends lost 2 bases and 5 bases respectively, with 5 bases between them. The germline gives CDR1 SGHRS, CDR2 YFSETQ. The CDR3 DNA reads TGCGCCAGCAGCTTTGGGGACGAGCAGTACTTC. Translation: CASSFGDEQYF.

The chain joins TRBV11-3 to TRBJ2-7; TRBD1 is a possible D gene (6 bases). Trimming cost V 8 bases and J 0 bases, with 14 bases left between them. CDR3 length: 14 amino acids. The germline V gene encodes CDR1 SGHNT and CDR2 YENEEA. DNA of the CDR3: TGTGCCAGCCGTGGACAGTCATCCTCCTACGAGCAGTACTTC. It encodes CASRGQSSSYEQYF.

The chain has TRBV29-1 and TRBJ2-1; the D is unclear. The germline V and J ends were trimmed by 1 base and 2 bases, with 15 bases remaining between them. The germline V gene encodes CDR1 SQVTM and CDR2 ANQGSEA. The CDR3 loop spans 16 amino acids. In DNA, the CDR3 is TGCAGCGTTGAAGCCGGCGGACCGGGTGCCTACAATGAGCAGTTCTTC. This gives the protein CSVEAGGPGAYNEQFF.

This clone was seen once. J is TRBJ1-3 and V is TRBV7-2; 7 bases align to TRBD1. J was trimmed by 0 bases and V by 6 bases; bases with no gene match: 5. CDR1 is SGHTA, CDR2 FQGNSA, per germline. CDR3 length equals 15 residues. The CDR3 region has the DNA TGTGCCAGCAGTCCGGGACAGCCCTCTGGAAACACCATATATTTT. Encoded protein: CASSPGQPSGNTIYF.